This TCR beta chain is from a study of identical twins' blood T cells. V lost 2 bases to trimming and J lost 3 bases, with 9 bases between them. CDR3 length: 14 amino acids. Germline V gene lookup returns CDR1 MGHRA and CDR2 YSYEKL. This clonotype was seen a handful of times. Per the authors' pipeline: Each library had roughly 2.2 to 3.6 million CDR3 reads and about 90,000 to nearly 500,000 clonotypes. Via MiXCR, TCRdb re-called the 5' RACE reads, giving one row per CDR3 protein. The V and J calls and clone size are TCRdb's, not the authors'. The data contain around 380,000 distinct CDR3 sequences, about 28% of them seen just once; the ten biggest clones take up about 6%. Three pairs of healthy female monozygous twins were the donors.

The genes are TRBV4-1 and TRBJ2-3; D possibly corresponds to TRBD1 (6 bases). This sequence was found in a woman aged 18 to 49 in good health. The sample consisted of PBMCs. As DNA, the CDR3 is TGCGCCAGCAGCCAACCGGACAGAACAGATACGCAGTATTTT. Its translation: CASSQPDRTDTQYF.